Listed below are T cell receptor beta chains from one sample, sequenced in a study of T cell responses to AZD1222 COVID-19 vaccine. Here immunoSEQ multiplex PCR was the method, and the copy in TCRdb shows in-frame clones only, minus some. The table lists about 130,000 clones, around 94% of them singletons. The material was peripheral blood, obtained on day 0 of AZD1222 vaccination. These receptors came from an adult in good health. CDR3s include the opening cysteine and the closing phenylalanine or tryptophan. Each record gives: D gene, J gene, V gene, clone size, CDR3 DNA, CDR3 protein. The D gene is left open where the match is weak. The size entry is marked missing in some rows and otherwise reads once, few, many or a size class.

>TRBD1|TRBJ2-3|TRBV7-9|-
TGTGCCAGCAGCTTGACAGGGGAGGCAGATACGCAGTATTTT
CASSLTGEADTQYF
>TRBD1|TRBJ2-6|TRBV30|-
TGTGCCGGGGGACAGGGAAACTCTGGGGCCAACGTCCTGACTTTC
CAGGQGNSGANVLTF
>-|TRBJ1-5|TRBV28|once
TGTGCCAGCAGCACGGACGGCCTCGATCAGCCCCAGCATTTT
CASSTDGLDQPQHF
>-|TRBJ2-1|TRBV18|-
TGTGCCAGCTCACCGGGGGTCTACAATGAGCAGTTCTTC
CASSPGVYNEQFF
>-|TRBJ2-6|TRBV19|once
TGTGCCAGTACTTCCTCCGACAGATTGGGAGTCCTGACTTTC
CASTSSDRLGVLTF
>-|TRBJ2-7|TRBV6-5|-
TGTGCCAGCAGTTACAGTACGGTTCACGAGCAGTACTTC
CASSYSTVHEQYF
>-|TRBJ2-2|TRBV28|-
TGTGCCAGCAGTGGGAACACCGGGGAGCTGTTTTTT
CASSGNTGELFF
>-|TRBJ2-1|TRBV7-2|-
TGTGCCAGCAGTCCACCCGGTGGCCTCCTGTATGAGCAGTTCTTC
CASSPPGGLLYEQFF
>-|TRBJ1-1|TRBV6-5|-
TGTGCCAGCATGAGGGGGAGTGGGACTGAAGCTTTCTTT
CASMRGSGTEAFF
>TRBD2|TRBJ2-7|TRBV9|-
TGTGCCAGCAGCGTAGGGGGGACTAGCGGCTCCTACGAGCAGTACTTC
CASSVGGTSGSYEQYF
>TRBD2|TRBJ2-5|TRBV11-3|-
TGTGCCAGCAGCACTGAAGCGGGAGGGCCCCCGTACCAAGAGACCCAGTACTTC
CASSTEAGGPPYQETQYF
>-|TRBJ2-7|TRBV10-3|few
TGTGCCATCAGTGAGTCCACCCCCACTAGTTCTTACGAGCAGTACTTC
CAISESTPTSSYEQYF
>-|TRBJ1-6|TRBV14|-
TGTGCCAGCAGCCCTGGATACTCCTATAATTCACCCCTCCACTTT
CASSPGYSYNSPLHF
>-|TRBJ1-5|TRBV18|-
TGTGCCAGCTCCCCGGGGGCTTGGGATCAGCCCCAGCATTTT
CASSPGAWDQPQHF
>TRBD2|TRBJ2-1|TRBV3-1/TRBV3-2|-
TGTGCAGCTAGCGGTACTTACAATGAGCAGTTCTTC
CAASGTYNEQFF
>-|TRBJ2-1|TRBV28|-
TGTGCCAGCAGTTTAAGGGCCCCGAGGGTAAAAGGGACTCACAATGAGCAGTTCTTC
CASSLRAPRVKGTHNEQFF
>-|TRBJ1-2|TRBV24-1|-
TGTGCCACCAGTGATTCGGAGGCAGCCGGGAGTTATGGCTACACCTTC
CATSDSEAAGSYGYTF
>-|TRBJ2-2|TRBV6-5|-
TGTGCCAGCAGTTACTCCGGCGGGGCGAACACCGGGGAGCTGTTTTTT
CASSYSGGANTGELFF
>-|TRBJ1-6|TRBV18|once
TGTGCCAGCTCACTTGAGAGTAATTCACCCCTCCACTTT
CASSLESNSPLHF
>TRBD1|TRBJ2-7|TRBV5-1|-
TGCGCCAGCAGCTGGACAGGGGGGGCCTCCTACGAGCAGTACTTC
CASSWTGGASYEQYF
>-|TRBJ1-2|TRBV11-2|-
TGTGCCAGCAGCTTAGAGGCAAGGGACTATGGCTACACCTTC
CASSLEARDYGYTF